The present entry profiles one TCR beta chain with its context. Its antigen is not yet known. There are no base qualities to consult, and no much larger clone falls within one base. Reading the germline V gene gives CDR1 SGHNT and CDR2 YENEEA. The CDR3 has 16 amino acids, counting the end cysteine and phenylalanine. Of the read, only the CDR3 DNA is kept; its 48 bases are in frame from base 1. The trim is 3 bases for V and 0 bases for J, with a gap of 14 bases between the germline ends. Enrolling through a virtual design, the prospective study's participants ranged in age from roughly 18 to 100 years and lived across around 25 United States geographic areas. Cohort assignment in the prospective study relied on participant-reported clinical history from a screening survey and a study questionnaire. A participant counted as exposed if, within 2 weeks of entering the study, that participant had been in contact with someone who had a PCR-confirmed or clinician-diagnosed COVID-19 case. In the prospective study, mobile phlebotomists collected whole blood, serum and a nasopharyngeal or oropharyngeal swab from each participant. Additional blood draws and questionnaires over an approximately two-month period could optionally be provided by prospective study participants. Before DNA extraction, prospective study blood samples were shipped either frozen or at room temperature.

The immunoSEQ Assay, a bias-controlled multiplex PCR, was used to amplify TCRbeta CDR3 regions from genomic DNA. The source study handled its data this way. Within the assay, amplification of reference gene primers was used to estimate how many nucleated cells each sample contained. To quantify the absolute abundance of each unique TCRbeta CDR3 rearrangement, sequence reads were collapsed and filtered. For each sample, productive Simpson clonality was calculated by taking the square root of Simpson's diversity index across productive rearrangements. TCRdb carries this immuneACCESS record with in-frame sequences only. Its versions omit some clonotypes, under half of them owing to an unresolved V gene in the studies checked, with the rest unexplained. That table furnishes V, J and clone size, whereas the DNA furnished D and trimming. This sample holds under 250,000 clones; approximately 89% were observed only once. Of the sample, around 3.1% is held by the ten largest clones.

This record belongs to a study of blood T cell repertoires in COVID-19 (dated by TCRdb to about 2020). About the study as a whole: Samples from collaborators originated in the United States, Italy and Spain and spanned both the acute and convalescent phases of COVID-19. Where HLA class I and class II types were available, the types were taken from metadata supplied by the sample provider, not from assay-based typing. The prospective study material was composed of cDNA or gDNA derived from T cells, B-cell-depleted T cells, or PBMCs. Samples came from the ongoing ImmuneRACE study (first 160 participants) plus 1,254 subjects from 6 global collaborators. Deeply sampled blood TCRbeta repertoires from subjects exposed to, actively infected with, or recovered from COVID-19 were included in the dataset. Sample metadata almost always included a de-identified subject ID, COVID-19 status, age in years and sex. The repertoires were released in a freely available public database meant as a resource for research on the immune response to SARS-CoV-2.

Results the study describes overall, beyond this receptor: Clinical and demographic metadata were provided uncurated, with the amount varying by source and participant.

This TCR was sampled from a woman between 35 and 50 years old who had been exposed to COVID-19. Sequencing was performed on PBMCs or T cells enriched from blood (not recorded which). Recombination connected TRBV11-3 to TRBJ1-1; a tentative D match to TRBD1 spans 6 bases. Here is the DNA: TGTGCCAGCAGCTTCCCCCTCGACAGGATGAACACTGAAGCTTTCTTT. Its translation is CASSFPLDRMNTEAFF.